These 7 T cell receptor beta chains share one sample of origin, sequenced in a study of radiotherapy plus CTLA-4 blockade in lung cancer. Clones were read by immunoSEQ multiplex PCR, and TCRdb kept only the in-frame ones, dropping some. This table has about 36,000 clones, around 70% appearing once. The source material was peripheral blood, sampled from a patient treated with radiotherapy plus ipilimumab. The origin of the receptors is a human donor with non-small cell lung cancer who had stable disease on radiotherapy plus ipilimumab.

This clone showed up just a few times. The chain recombines TRBV7-2 with TRBJ1-2; TRBD1 is a possible D gene (5 bases). Germline V CDR1 and CDR2: SGHTA, FQGNSA. CDR3 length equals 15 residues. Trimming pared 0 bases from V and 3 bases from J, leaving 11 bases between. This chain's CDR3 is CASSLAPGIDYGYTF. DNA for the CDR3: TGTGCCAGCAGCTTAGCGCCAGGGATCGACTATGGCTACACCTTC.

The chain couples TRBV7-2 to TRBJ1-2; TRBD1 matches 9 bases. The CDR3 extends over 14 amino acids. After removal of 5 bases from V and 8 bases from J, the junction contained 9 bases not matched to a gene. CDR1 is SGHTA, CDR2 FQGNSA, per germline. For the CDR3, the DNA is TGTGCCAGCAGCCCGGGACAGGGAGTGCGGGGCTACACCTTC. Translating gives CASSPGQGVRGYTF.

This clone occurred once. The chain carries TRBV7-2 and TRBJ2-3; 8 bases align to TRBD1. V dropped 4 bases and J dropped 5; count of bases not matched to a gene: 5. The CDR3 runs 14 residues. The germline CDR1 and CDR2 sequences are SGHTA and FQGNSA. CDR3 DNA: TGTGCCAGCAGCTCGGGACAGGTTGGAGATACGCAGTATTTT. It specifies CASSSGQVGDTQYF.

Regarding this clone: One junction end does not reproduce the germline sequence, and a read error may be involved. V and J are TRBV5-4 and TRBJ2-1, with 8 bases matching TRBD1. Germline lookup yields CDR1 SGHNT and CDR2 YYREEE (reference sequence). The CDR3 has 13 amino acids. In nucleotides, the CDR3 is TGTGCCAGCAGCGGGACAGGATCTATCATCAAAGTCTTC. Its translation: CASSGTGSIIKVF.

V gene TRBV2 combines with J gene TRBJ2-1; 9 bases are shared with TRBD1. V lost 6 bases, J lost 8 bases, and 8 bases stayed unmatched. CDR1 is SNHLY and CDR2 is FYNNEI in the germline V gene. The CDR3 consists of 14 residues. DNA for the CDR3: TGTGCCAGCAGAGGACAGGGGCGGCACTATGAGCAGTTCTTC. Translating it yields CASRGQGRHYEQFF.

V is TRBV7-9 and J is TRBJ2-7, with D maybe TRBD1 (6 bases). CDR3 length equals 14 residues. Germline V gives CDR1 SEHNR, CDR2 FQNEAQ (reference sequence). Trimming removed 2 bases from V and 2 bases from J, with 10 bases in between. The CDR3 spells CASSLQGTPYEQYF. The CDR3 region has the DNA TGTGCCAGCAGCTTACAGGGGACCCCCTACGAGCAGTACTTC.

V usage is TRBV2 and J usage is TRBJ1-5; TRBD1 aligns across 10 bases. V was clipped by 4 bases and J by 5 bases; unmatched bases: 2. CDR3 length: 14 residues. The germline V gene has CDR1 SNHLY and CDR2 FYNNEI. CDR3 sequence (DNA): TGTGCCAGCAGTGGGGACAGGGGAGATCAGCCCCAGCATTTT. As protein: CASSGDRGDQPQHF.